Listed below are T cell receptor beta chains from one sample, sequenced in a study of blood T cells in healthy people across ages. From the 5' RACE reads, TCRdb called clonotypes with MiXCR, one entry per CDR3 protein. The profile shows hundreds of thousands of distinct CDR3 sequences, around 42% of them singletons. Sequenced sample: blood. All receptors come from a man aged 60 to 75 in good health. Each CDR3 is given with its conserved first and last residue. D genes are given only for firm matches. Not all rows give a size; the values are once, few, many and, for expanded clones, a class.

v_gene	abundance	j_gene	d_gene	CDR3nt	CDR3aa
TRBV29-1	NA	TRBJ1-2	NA	TGCAGCGTTGTACTAGGGGGGCGCCGGGGCTACACCTTC	CSVVLGGRRGYTF
TRBV5-1	NA	TRBJ2-5	NA	TGCGCCAGCAGAGACAGTAAGGGAGAGACCCAGTACTTC	CASRDSKGETQYF
TRBV4-3	few	TRBJ1-2	TRBD1	TGCGCCAGCAGCCAATGGTCAGGGGGGGACTATGGCTACACCTTC	CASSQWSGGDYGYTF
TRBV13	few	TRBJ2-3	TRBD2	TGTGCCAGCAGCTCCCGGACTAGCGGGGGGTTAGATACGCAGTATTTT	CASSSRTSGGLDTQYF
TRBV28	NA	TRBJ2-7	TRBD1	TGTGCCAGCAGTCCAGACAGGGTCCGTCCCTACGAGAAGTACTTC	CASSPDRVRPYEKYF
TRBV11-3	NA	TRBJ2-7	NA	TGTGCCAGCAGCTTTTTTGGCGAGCAGTACTTC	CASSFFGEQYF
TRBV29-1	NA	TRBJ2-5	NA	TGCAGCGTTGTTTCAGGGGGGGAGACCCAGTACTTC	CSVVSGGETQYF
TRBV5-1	NA	TRBJ2-5	TRBD2	TGCGCCAGCAGCTACTTCCTAGCGGCCGAAGAGACCCAGTACTTC	CASSYFLAAEETQYF
TRBV7-2	NA	TRBJ2-7	NA	TGTGCCAGCAGCTCCCTTTTAGGGTCAGGGGCAAACGAGCAGTACTTC	CASSSLLGSGANEQYF
TRBV29-1	NA	TRBJ2-5	NA	TGCAGCGTTGAACTGAGAAGGACACCACAAGAGACCCAGTACTTC	CSVELRRTPQETQYF
TRBV11-3	few	TRBJ2-7	TRBD1	TGTGCCAGCAGCTTCTCCGGGACAGGGGTCTACGAGCAGTACTTC	CASSFSGTGVYEQYF
TRBV30	NA	TRBJ1-6	NA	TGTGCCGGGAGTTCGGGTAACTCACCCCTCCACTTT	CAGSSGNSPLHF
TRBV3-1	NA	TRBJ1-1	NA	TGTGCCAGCAGCCAAGATAGTGATGCAGCCATGAACACTGAAGCTTTCTTT	CASSQDSDAAMNTEAFF
TRBV20-1	few	TRBJ2-5	NA	TGCAGTGCTACACCCGGGGTAGGAGGCCAAGAGACCCAGTACTTC	CSATPGVGGQETQYF
TRBV2	NA	TRBJ2-5	TRBD2	TGTGCCAGCAGGAGGACTAGCGGGGGCCTCCAAGAGACCCAGTACTTC	CASRRTSGGLQETQYF
TRBV7-7	NA	TRBJ2-2	TRBD1	TGTGCTAGCAGCTCCAGGACAGGGGGCGGGGAGCTGTTTTTT	CASSSRTGGGELFF
TRBV27	NA	TRBJ2-7	TRBD2	TGTGCCAGCAGCCGGAGCGGGGGCTCTACCTACGAGCAGTACTTC	CASSRSGGSTYEQYF
TRBV21-1	NA	TRBJ1-1	NA	TGTGCCACACCCGGGGCACCCCCTAGAACTGAAGCTTTCTTT	CATPGAPPRTEAFF
TRBV5-1	NA	TRBJ2-1	TRBD1	TGCGCCAGCAGCATCACCGGGACAGGGCGGAATGAGCAGTTCTTC	CASSITGTGRNEQFF
TRBV20-1	NA	TRBJ1-4	TRBD1	TGCAGTGTCCCGGGACAGGGTGTTGAAAAACTGTTTTTT	CSVPGQGVEKLFF
TRBV29-1	few	TRBJ2-2	TRBD2	TGCAGCGTTGTTAGCGGGGGACTGAACACCGGGGAGCTGTTTTTT	CSVVSGGLNTGELFF
TRBV6-1	NA	TRBJ2-7	NA	TGTGCCAGCATGGTGCCTGGACAGTCCGAGCAGTACTTC	CASMVPGQSEQYF
TRBV20-1	NA	TRBJ2-7	TRBD1	TGCAGTGCTAGAGTAGACAGGGGCTCGTCGGTGGAGTACTTC	CSARVDRGSSVEYF
TRBV3-1	NA	TRBJ2-7	NA	TGTGCCAGCAGCCGAGGGTCGGTGGGGTACGAGCAGTACTTC	CASSRGSVGYEQYF
TRBV6-6	few	TRBJ1-4	TRBD1	TGTGCCAGCAGTCGACAGGGATACAGTGAAAAACTGTTTTTT	CASSRQGYSEKLFF
TRBV7-3	NA	TRBJ2-5	TRBD2	TGTGCCAGCAGCCCAATCGGGGGGGCGGTCGAGACCCAGTACTTC	CASSPIGGAVETQYF
TRBV5-5	few	TRBJ1-1	NA	TGTGCCAGCACCTTAATAATGGGGGGTACTGAAGCTTTCTTT	CASTLIMGGTEAFF
TRBV7-2	few	TRBJ2-7	TRBD2	TGTGCCAGCAGCTTAGTTAGCGGGGGATTTTACGAGCAGTACTTC	CASSLVSGGFYEQYF
TRBV27	NA	TRBJ1-2	NA	TGTGCCAGCAGTTTATCTCCTAATCTAAACTATGGCTACACCTTC	CASSLSPNLNYGYTF
TRBV7-9	many	TRBJ2-1	TRBD1	TGTGCCAGCAGCAACTTTGGGACAGGACGCAATGAGCAGTTCTTC	CASSNFGTGRNEQFF
TRBV12-3/TRBV12-4	few	TRBJ2-6	TRBD1	TGTGCCAGCAGTCACGACAGGGGACTCTCACCTGGGGCCAACGTCCTGACTTTC	CASSHDRGLSPGANVLTF
TRBV7-2	NA	TRBJ1-2	NA	TGTGCCAGCAGCTTAAGGAGACAGCGCGGTGGCTACACCTTC	CASSLRRQRGGYTF
TRBV27	NA	TRBJ2-5	NA	TGTGCCAGCAGTTTTAGGGCAGGGCCCCAAGAGACCCAGTACTTC	CASSFRAGPQETQYF
TRBV3-1	NA	TRBJ2-7	TRBD2	TGTGCCAGCAGCCGACTGGGGGCTAGCGGGGTCTACGAGCAGTACTTC	CASSRLGASGVYEQYF
TRBV20-1	NA	TRBJ2-7	NA	TGCAGTGCTAGACGGGGTTGGTACGAGCAGTACTTC	CSARRGWYEQYF
TRBV18	few	TRBJ2-5	TRBD2	TGTGCCAGCTCACCACTAGCGGGGACATTTCAAGAGACCCAGTACTTC	CASSPLAGTFQETQYF
TRBV7-6	few	TRBJ2-5	NA	TGTGCCAGCAGCTTAGCGCTCTTGTCAGTTGAGACCCAGTACTTC	CASSLALLSVETQYF
TRBV25-1	NA	TRBJ2-1	NA	TGTGCCAGCAGTCTGTCTCCCAAGGGCAATGAGCAGTTCTTC	CASSLSPKGNEQFF
TRBV27	few	TRBJ2-7	TRBD1	TGTGCCAGCAGTTTAGGACAGGGGAAAATGTACGAGCAGTACTTC	CASSLGQGKMYEQYF
TRBV11-2	few	TRBJ2-5	TRBD2	TGTGCCAGCAGCGTAACTAGCGGGGGGACCCAAGAGACCCAGTACTTC	CASSVTSGGTQETQYF
TRBV5-1	NA	TRBJ2-5	TRBD1	TGCGCCAGCAGCTTTGTAACCGGGACAGGTGCCCAAGAGACCCAGTACTTC	CASSFVTGTGAQETQYF
TRBV28	few	TRBJ2-7	TRBD1	TGTGCCAGCAGTTCCAACAGGGGGCAGTACTTC	CASSSNRGQYF
TRBV4-3	few	TRBJ1-6	NA	TGCGCCAGCAGCCAAGAACGTCCAGGGAAAAGCTCCTATAATTCACCCCTCCACTTT	CASSQERPGKSSYNSPLHF
TRBV12-3/TRBV12-4	NA	TRBJ2-3	NA	TGTGCCAGCAGTCCAAGGGGGGCGGCGCAGTATTTT	CASSPRGAAQYF
TRBV29-1	few	TRBJ2-5	TRBD2	TGCAGCGGTGGACTAGCGGGGGGCCAAGAGACCCAGTACTTC	CSGGLAGGQETQYF
TRBV6-6	many	TRBJ2-5	NA	TGTGCCAGCAGTTACTCAGGGGGGAGAGGGGAGACCCAGTACTTC	CASSYSGGRGETQYF
TRBV29-1	NA	TRBJ2-5	NA	TGCAGCGTGGGTAAGGTTACAGGGTCCTACGGGCAGTACTTC	CSVGKVTGSYGQYF
TRBV4-2	many	TRBJ2-5	TRBD2	TGTGCCAGCAGCCAAGTAGCGGGGACAGAGACCCAGTACTTC	CASSQVAGTETQYF
TRBV20-1	few	TRBJ2-7	TRBD2	TGCAGTGCCCTAAATCCCGCTAGCGGGGGGTACGAGCAGTACTTC	CSALNPASGGYEQYF
TRBV20-1	few	TRBJ2-1	TRBD2	TGCAGTGCCAACTCGGGACTAGCGGCCTACAATGAGCAGTTCTTC	CSANSGLAAYNEQFF
TRBV18	NA	TRBJ2-7	NA	TGTGCCAGCTCACCACCGACGACCGTAACCCGCGAGCAGTACTTC	CASSPPTTVTREQYF
TRBV27	once	TRBJ2-3	TRBD1	TGTGCCAGCTTGCTCGGACAGGACACAGATACGCAGTATTTT	CASLLGQDTDTQYF